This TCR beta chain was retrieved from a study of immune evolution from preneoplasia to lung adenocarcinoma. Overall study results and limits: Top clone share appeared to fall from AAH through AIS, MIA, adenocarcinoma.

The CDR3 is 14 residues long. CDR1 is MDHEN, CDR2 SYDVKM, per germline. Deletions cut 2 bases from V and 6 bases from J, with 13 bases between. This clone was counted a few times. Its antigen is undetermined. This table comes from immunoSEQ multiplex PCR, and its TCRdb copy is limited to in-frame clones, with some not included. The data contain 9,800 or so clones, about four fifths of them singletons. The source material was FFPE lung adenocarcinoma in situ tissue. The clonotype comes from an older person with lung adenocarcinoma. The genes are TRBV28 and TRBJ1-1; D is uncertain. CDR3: CASSLNLLSAEAFF. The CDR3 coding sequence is TGTGCCAGCAGTTTAAATCTCCTCTCGGCTGAAGCTTTCTTT.